This TCR beta chain was sequenced for a study of human T cells and chemical hapten exposure. TCRdb re-called the RACE reads through MiXCR, storing one row per CDR3 protein. Altogether over 65,000 distinct CDR3 sequences are present, roughly 10% being singletons, with the ten largest covering around 1.4%. Time point described: patch test 2, 6 weeks after DPC sensitization. The sample's treatment: therapeutic diphenylcyclopropenone sensitization with weekly scalp DPC. Venepuncture was done earlier than the placement of each patch test. The sample was whole blood, taken in connection with sensitization to the hapten diphenylcyclopropenone (DPC). This receptor was taken from a man aged 18 to 29 with alopecia areata. Some clones in this sample may be carry-over from other donors' samples.

CDR3 nucleotide sequence: TGCAGCGTTATTCAGGGTAAAACTGAAGCTTTCTTT. Protein product: CSVIQGKTEAFF. The rearrangement joins TRBV29-1 to TRBJ1-1, with a tentative D call TRBD1 (5 bases). Germline V gene lookup returns CDR1 SQVTM and CDR2 ANQGSEA. V was cut by 5 bases and J by 5 bases, with 12 bases left in between. The CDR3 is 12 residues long. The full variable domain, rest sourced from reference TRBV29-1 and TRBJ1-1, is SAVISQKPSRDICQRGTSLTIQCQVDSQVTMMFWYRQQPGQSLTLIATANQGSEATYESGFVIDKFPISRPNLTFSTLTVSNMSPEDSSIYLCSVIQGKTEAFFGQGTRLTVV.